Sequencing of this T cell receptor beta chain was carried out in a study of post-analysis software for immune sequencing data. As for the study in general: Courses of disease covered relapsing-remitting, secondary progressive and progressive-relapsing multiple sclerosis.

Remarks on this clonotype: No antigen is known for it.

The CDR3 has 15 residues. CDR1 SGHKS and CDR2 YYEKEE come from the germline V gene (reference sequence). Incorporated into the TCR beta cDNA libraries were unique molecular identifiers, which served to reduce PCR and sequencing biases. Input amounts of 1 to 10 million T cells were used. These gave about 500,000 cDNA molecules, so each molecule approximated one T cell. In TCRdb, the PCR reads were re-called with MiXCR into one record per CDR3 protein. The repertoire includes 600,000 to 750,000 distinct CDR3 sequences, 55% to 70% of them detected once, and 10% to 12% sits in the top ten. Notes on the study in general: With TRBV5-6, TRBV5-1 and TRBV20-1 included, five TRBV segments were more frequent in patients than in controls. Those with multiple sclerosis, the patient group, showed significantly lower normalized Chao1 diversity than controls. Same-batch samples co-clustered strongly by F measure.

This TCR was sampled from a girl aged 2 to 9 with multiple sclerosis. The sample was blood. This chain joins TRBV5-5 and TRBJ2-5, with a possible D match to TRBD1 (5 bases). Judging by the DNA end, TRBJ2-7 fits better; the J call may be wrong. Written as DNA, the CDR3 is TGTGCCAGCAGCTTGGGAGCAGGGATGTTGCACGAGCAGTACTTC. Translating it yields CASSLGAGMLHEQYF.